This paragraph reports one T cell receptor beta chain. Its antigen is as yet unknown. The entry originates in a study of blood T cells in healthy people across ages. Study results and limitations: Diversity figures based on one million T cells were deemed too low. In older individuals, TCR beta diversity per million T cells was lower, falling roughly linearly with age.

Combining a sample-barcoded 5' primer with a J-beta primer mix, a second PCR ran for 7 to 11 cycles. Via MiXCR, TCRdb re-called the 5' RACE reads, giving one row per CDR3 protein. The sample shows 600,000 to 1,000,000 distinct CDR3 sequences, 58% of them seen only once. Germline V CDR1 and CDR2: LNHDA, SQIVND (reference sequence). The CDR3 runs 16 residues. Trimming stripped 1 base from V and 11 bases from J, with 23 bases between. What was sequenced was blood. The chain has TRBV19 and TRBJ2-5; no definite D call. The TCR was taken from a man aged 30 to 45 in good health. The CDR3 region has the DNA TGTGCCAGTAGTATAGTTCCCTCGGCAGGAATATACGGGCAGTACTTC. This encodes CASSIVPSAGIYGQYF.